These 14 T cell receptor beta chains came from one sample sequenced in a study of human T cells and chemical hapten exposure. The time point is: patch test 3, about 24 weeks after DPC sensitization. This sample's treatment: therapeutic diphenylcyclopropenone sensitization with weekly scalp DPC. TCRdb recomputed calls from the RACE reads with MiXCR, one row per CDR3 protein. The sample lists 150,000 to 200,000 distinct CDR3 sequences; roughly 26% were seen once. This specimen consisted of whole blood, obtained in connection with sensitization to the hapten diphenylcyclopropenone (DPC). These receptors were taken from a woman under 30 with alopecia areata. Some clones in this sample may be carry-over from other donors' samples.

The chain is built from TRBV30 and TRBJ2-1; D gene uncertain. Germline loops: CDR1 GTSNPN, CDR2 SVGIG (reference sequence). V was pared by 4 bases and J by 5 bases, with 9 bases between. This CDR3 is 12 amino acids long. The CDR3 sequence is CAWTQTHNEQFF. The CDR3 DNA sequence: TGTGCCTGGACCCAAACTCACAATGAGCAGTTCTTC.

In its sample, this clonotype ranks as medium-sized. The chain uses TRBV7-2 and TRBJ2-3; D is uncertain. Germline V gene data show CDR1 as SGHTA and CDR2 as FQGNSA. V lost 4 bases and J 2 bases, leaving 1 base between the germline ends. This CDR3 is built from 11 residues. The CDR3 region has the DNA TGTGCCAGCAGCTACACAGATACGCAGTATTTT. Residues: CASSYTDTQYF.

Here the CDR3 reads CASTWGFEAFF. CDR3 in DNA: TGTGCCAGCACCTGGGGGTTTGAAGCTTTCTTT. The chain is built from TRBV28 and TRBJ1-1, with D maybe TRBD1 (5 bases). Trimming pared 7 bases from V and 7 bases from J, leaving 10 bases between. The CDR3 spans 11 residues. In germline, CDR1 is MDHEN, CDR2 SYDVKM.

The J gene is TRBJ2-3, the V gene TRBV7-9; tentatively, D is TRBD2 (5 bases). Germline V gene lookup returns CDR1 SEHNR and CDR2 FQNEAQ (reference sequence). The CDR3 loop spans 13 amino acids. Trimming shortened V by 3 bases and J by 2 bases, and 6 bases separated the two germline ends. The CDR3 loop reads CASSFGDTDTQYF. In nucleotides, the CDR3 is TGTGCCAGCAGCTTCGGGGACACAGATACGCAGTATTTT.

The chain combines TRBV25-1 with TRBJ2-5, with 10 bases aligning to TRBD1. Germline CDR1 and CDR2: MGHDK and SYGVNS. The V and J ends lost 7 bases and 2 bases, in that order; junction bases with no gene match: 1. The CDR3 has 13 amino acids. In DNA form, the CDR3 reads TGTGCCAGCACGGGACAGGGGCAAGAGACCCAGTACTTC. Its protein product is CASTGQGQETQYF.

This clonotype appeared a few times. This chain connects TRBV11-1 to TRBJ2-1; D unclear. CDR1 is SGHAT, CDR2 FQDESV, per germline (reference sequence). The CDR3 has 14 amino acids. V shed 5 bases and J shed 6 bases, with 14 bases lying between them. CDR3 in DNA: TGTGCCAGCAGCGCGATGACTTGGTCCAATGAGCAGTTCTTC. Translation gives CASSAMTWSNEQFF.

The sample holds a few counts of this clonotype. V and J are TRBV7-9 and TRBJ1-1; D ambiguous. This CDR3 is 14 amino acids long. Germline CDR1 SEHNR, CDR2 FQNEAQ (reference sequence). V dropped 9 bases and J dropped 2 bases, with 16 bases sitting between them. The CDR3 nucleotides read TGTGCCAGTCGGCCGGGCCGGACCAACACTGAAGCTTTCTTT. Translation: CASRPGRTNTEAFF.

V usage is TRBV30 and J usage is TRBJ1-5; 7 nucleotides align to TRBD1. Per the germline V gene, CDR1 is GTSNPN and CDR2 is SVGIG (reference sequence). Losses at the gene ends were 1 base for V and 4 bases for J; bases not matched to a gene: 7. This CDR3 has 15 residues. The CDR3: CAWSAPGQWNQPQHF. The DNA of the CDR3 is TGTGCCTGGAGTGCCCCGGGACAGTGGAATCAGCCCCAGCATTTT.

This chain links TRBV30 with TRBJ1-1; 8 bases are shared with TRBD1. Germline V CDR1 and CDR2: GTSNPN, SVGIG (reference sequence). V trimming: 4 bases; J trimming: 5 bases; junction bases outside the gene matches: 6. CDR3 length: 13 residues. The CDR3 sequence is CAWTTGDWTEAFF. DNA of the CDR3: TGTGCCTGGACGACAGGGGATTGGACTGAAGCTTTCTTT.

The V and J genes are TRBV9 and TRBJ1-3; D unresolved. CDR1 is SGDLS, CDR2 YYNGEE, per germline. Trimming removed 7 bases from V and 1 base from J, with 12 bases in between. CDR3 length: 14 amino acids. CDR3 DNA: TGTGCCAGCGGAAAGACACAGTCTGGAAACACCATATATTTT. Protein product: CASGKTQSGNTIYF. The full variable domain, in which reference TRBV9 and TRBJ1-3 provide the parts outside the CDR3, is DSGVTQTPKHLITATGQRVTLRCSPRSGDLSVYWYQQSLDQGLQFLIQYYNGEERAKGNILERFSAQQFPDLHSELNLSSLELGDSALYFCASGKTQSGNTIYFGEGSWLTVV.

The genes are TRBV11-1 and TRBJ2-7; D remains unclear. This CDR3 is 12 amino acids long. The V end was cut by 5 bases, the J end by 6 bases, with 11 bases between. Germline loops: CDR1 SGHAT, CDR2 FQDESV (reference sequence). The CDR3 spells CASSPLGVEQYF. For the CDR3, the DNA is TGTGCCAGCAGCCCCCTTGGCGTCGAGCAGTACTTC.

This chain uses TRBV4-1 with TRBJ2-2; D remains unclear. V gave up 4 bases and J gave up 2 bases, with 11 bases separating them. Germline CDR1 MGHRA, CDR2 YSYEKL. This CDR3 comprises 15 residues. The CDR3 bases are TGCGCCAGCAGCCCCCGGTTCCCCAACACCGGGGAGCTGTTTTTT. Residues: CASSPRFPNTGELFF.

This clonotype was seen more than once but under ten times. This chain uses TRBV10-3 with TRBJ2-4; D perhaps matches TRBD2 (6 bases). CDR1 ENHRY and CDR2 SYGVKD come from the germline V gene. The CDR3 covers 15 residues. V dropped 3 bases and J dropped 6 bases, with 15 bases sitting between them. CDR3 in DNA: TGTGCCATCAGTGAACCAGGAGGGGTAGGAAACATTCAGTACTTC. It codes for CAISEPGGVGNIQYF.

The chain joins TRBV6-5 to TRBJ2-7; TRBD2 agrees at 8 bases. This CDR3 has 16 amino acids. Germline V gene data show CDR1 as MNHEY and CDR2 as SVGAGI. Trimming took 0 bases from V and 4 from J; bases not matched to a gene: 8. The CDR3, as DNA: TGTGCCAGCAGTTACTCGAGCGGGGGATATTCGTACGAGCAGTACTTC. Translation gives CASSYSSGGYSYEQYF.